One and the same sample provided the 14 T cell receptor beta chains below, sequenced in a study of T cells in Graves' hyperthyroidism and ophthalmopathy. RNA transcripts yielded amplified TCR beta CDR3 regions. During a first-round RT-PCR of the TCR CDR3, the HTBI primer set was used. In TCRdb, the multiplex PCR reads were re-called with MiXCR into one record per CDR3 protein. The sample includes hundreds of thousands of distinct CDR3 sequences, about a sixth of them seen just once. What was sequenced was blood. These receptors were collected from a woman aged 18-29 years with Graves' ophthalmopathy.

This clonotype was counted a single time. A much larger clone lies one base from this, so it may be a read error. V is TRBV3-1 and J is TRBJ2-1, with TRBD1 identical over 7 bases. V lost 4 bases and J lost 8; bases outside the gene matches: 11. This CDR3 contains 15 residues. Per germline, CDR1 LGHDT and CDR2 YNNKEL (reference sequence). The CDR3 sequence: CASSLVNRGSDEQFF. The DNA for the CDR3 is TGTGCCAGCAGCCTAGTCAACAGGGGAAGTGATGAGCAGTTCTTC.

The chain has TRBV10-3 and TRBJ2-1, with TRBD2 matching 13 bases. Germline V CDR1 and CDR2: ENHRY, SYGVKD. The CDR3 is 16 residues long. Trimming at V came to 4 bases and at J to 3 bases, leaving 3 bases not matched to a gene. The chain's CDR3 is CAISVGTSGIYNEQFF. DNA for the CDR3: TGTGCCATCAGTGTGGGGACTAGCGGGATCTACAATGAGCAGTTCTTC.

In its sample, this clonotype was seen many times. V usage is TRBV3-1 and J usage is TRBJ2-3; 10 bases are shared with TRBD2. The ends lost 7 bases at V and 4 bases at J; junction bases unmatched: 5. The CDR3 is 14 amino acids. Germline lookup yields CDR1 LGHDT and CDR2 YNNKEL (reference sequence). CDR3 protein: CASTWSGGADTQYF. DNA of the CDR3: TGTGCCAGCACCTGGAGCGGGGGGGCAGATACGCAGTATTTT.

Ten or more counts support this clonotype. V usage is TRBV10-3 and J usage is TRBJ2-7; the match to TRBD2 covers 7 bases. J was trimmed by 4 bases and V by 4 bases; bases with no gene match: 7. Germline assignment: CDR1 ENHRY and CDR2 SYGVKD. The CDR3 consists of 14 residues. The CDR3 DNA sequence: TGTGCCATCAGTGGGGCTAGCGGAGGTTACGAGCAGTACTTC. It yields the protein CAISGASGGYEQYF.

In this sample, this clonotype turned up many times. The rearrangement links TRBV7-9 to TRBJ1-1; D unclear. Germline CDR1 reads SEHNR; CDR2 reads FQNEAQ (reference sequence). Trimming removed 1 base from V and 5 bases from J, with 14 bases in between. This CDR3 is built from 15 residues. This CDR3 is CASSLVGLNGTEAFF. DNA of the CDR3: TGTGCCAGCAGCTTAGTAGGACTAAACGGGACTGAAGCTTTCTTT.

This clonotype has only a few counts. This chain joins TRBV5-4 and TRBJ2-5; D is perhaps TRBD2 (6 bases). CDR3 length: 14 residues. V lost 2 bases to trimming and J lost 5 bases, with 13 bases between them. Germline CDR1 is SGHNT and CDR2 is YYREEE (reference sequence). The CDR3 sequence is CASSFWAGRETQYF. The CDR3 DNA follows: TGTGCCAGCAGCTTCTGGGCTGGGAGGGAGACCCAGTACTTC.

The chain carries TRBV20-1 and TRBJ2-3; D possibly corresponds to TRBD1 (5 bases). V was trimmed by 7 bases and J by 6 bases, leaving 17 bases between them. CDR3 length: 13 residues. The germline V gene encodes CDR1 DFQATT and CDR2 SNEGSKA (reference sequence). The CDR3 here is CSVRPRVEDTQYF. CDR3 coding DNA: TGCAGTGTAAGACCCAGGGTGGAGGATACGCAGTATTTT.

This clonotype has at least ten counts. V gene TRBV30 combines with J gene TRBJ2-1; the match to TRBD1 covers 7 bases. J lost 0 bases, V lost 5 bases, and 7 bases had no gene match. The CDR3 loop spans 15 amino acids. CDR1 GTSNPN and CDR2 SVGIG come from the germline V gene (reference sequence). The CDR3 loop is CAWEADRASYNEQFF. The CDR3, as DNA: TGTGCCTGGGAGGCAGACAGGGCCTCCTACAATGAGCAGTTCTTC.

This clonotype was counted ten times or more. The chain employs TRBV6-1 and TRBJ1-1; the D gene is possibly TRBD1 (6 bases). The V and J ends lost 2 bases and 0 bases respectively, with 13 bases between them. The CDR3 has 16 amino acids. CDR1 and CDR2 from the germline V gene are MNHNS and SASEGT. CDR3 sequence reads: CASSERAGALNTEAFF. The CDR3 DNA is TGTGCCAGCAGTGAAAGGGCAGGGGCATTGAACACTGAAGCTTTCTTT.

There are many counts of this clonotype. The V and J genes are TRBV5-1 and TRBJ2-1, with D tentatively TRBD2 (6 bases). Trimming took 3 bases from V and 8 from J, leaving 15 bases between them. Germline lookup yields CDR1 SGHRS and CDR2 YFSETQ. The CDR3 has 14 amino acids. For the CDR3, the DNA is TGCGCCAGCAGCTCCAAAGCGGGTGTTTATGAGCAGTTCTTC. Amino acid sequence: CASSSKAGVYEQFF.

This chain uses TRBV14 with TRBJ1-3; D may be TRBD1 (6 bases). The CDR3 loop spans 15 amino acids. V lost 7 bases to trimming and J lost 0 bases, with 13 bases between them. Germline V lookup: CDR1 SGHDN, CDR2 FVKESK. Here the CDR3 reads CASTEGQFSGNTIYF. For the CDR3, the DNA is TGTGCCAGCACCGAGGGACAATTCTCTGGAAACACCATATATTTT.

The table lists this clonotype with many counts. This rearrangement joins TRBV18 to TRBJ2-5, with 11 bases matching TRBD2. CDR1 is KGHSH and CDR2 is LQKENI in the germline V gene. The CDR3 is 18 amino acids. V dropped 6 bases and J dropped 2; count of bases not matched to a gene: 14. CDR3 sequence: CASSVGLAVSRFQETQYF. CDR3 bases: TGTGCCAGCTCTGTGGGACTAGCGGTTAGCCGGTTTCAAGAGACCCAGTACTTC.

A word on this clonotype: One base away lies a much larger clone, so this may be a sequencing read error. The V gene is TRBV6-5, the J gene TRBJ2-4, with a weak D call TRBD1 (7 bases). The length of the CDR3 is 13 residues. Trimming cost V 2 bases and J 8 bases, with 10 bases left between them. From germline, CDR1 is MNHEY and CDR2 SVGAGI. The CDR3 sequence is CASSYVRGDIQYF. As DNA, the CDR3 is TGTGCCAGCAGTTACGTCAGGGGGGACATTCAGTACTTC.

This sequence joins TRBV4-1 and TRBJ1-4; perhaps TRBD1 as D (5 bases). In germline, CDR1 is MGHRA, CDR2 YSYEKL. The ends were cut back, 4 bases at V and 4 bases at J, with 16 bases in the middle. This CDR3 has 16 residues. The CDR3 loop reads CASSRLPGRGNEKLFF. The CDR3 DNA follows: TGCGCCAGCAGCCGACTTCCGGGACGGGGTAATGAAAAACTGTTTTTT.